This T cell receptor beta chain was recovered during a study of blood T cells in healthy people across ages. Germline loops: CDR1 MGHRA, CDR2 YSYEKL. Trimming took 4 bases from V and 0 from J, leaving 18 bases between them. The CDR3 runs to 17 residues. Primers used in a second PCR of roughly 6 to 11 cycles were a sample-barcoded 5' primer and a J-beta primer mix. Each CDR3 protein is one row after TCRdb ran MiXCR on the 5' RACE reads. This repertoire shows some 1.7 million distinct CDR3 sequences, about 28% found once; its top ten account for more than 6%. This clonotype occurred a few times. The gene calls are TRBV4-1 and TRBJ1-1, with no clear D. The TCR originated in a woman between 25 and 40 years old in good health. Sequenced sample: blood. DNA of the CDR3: TGCGCCAGCAGCCCTGGGAGAGCGACAATCCTGAACACTGAAGCTTTCTTT. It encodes CASSPGRATILNTEAFF.